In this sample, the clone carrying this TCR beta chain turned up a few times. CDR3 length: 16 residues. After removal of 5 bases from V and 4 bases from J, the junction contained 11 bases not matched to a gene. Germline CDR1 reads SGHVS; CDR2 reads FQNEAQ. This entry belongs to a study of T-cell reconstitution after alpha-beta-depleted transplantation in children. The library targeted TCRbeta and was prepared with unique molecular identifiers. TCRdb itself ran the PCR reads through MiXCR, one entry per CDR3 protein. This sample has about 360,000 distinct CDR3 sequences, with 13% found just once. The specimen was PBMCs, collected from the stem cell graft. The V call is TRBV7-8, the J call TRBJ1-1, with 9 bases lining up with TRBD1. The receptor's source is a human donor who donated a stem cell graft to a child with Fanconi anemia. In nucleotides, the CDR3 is TGTGCCAGCAGCCAGGGACAGGGTGGGATTGGCACTGAAGCTTTCTTT. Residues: CASSQGQGGIGTEAFF.